A selection of T cell receptor beta chains follows, all from one sample in a study of blood T cell repertoires in COVID-19. TCRdb keeps only in-frame clones here, not all; method: immunoSEQ multiplex PCR. The sample lists 150,000 to 200,000 clones, about four fifths occurring once. The specimen was peripheral blood. Source of these receptors: a woman between 70 and 85 years old with acute or convalescent COVID-19. CDR3s include the opening cysteine and the closing phenylalanine or tryptophan. D genes are given only for firm matches. Clone size appears in some rows only: once, few, many, or a class for an expanded clone.

D	size	V	J	CDR3	DNA
TRBD1	.	TRBV15	TRBJ1-2	CATSRRQGYGYTF	TGTGCCACCAGCAGAAGACAGGGATATGGCTACACCTTC
.	.	TRBV5-6	TRBJ2-3	CASSLEGAGRFYADTQYF	TGTGCCAGCAGCTTGGAAGGGGCCGGGAGATTCTATGCAGATACGCAGTATTTT
TRBD2	.	TRBV7-3	TRBJ2-2	CASSSRTSGTGELFF	TGTGCCAGCAGCTCCAGGACTAGCGGGACCGGGGAGCTGTTTTTT
.	.	TRBV4-1	TRBJ2-1	CASSQGTRISYNEQFF	TGCGCCAGCAGCCAAGGTACTAGAATCTCCTACAATGAGCAGTTCTTC
.	.	TRBV11-2	TRBJ1-2	CASSLDLWQDFNYGYTF	TGTGCCAGCAGCTTAGATCTATGGCAGGATTTCAACTATGGCTACACCTTC
.	.	TRBV4-1	TRBJ1-2	CASSQDTGASYGYTF	TGCGCCAGCAGCCAAGATACCGGTGCCTCTTATGGCTACACCTTC
.	.	TRBV10-1	TRBJ1-6	CASSEAPGNSPLHF	TGCGCCAGCAGTGAGGCACCGGGAAATTCACCCCTCCACTTT
TRBD2	.	TRBV30	TRBJ2-3	CAWCGGGALDTQYF	TGTGCCTGGTGTGGCGGGGGGGCCTTGGATACGCAGTATTTT
.	.	TRBV25-1	TRBJ2-1	CASSDVRNSGDEQFF	TGTGCCAGCAGTGACGTCCGGAATAGCGGCGATGAGCAGTTCTTC
.	.	TRBV5-6	TRBJ2-6	CASSLELGSASGANVLTF	TGTGCCAGCAGCTTGGAGCTAGGCTCCGCTTCTGGGGCCAACGTCCTGACTTTC
.	.	TRBV5-4	TRBJ2-1	CASSLFVGIASYNEQFF	TGTGCCAGCAGCTTATTCGTCGGTATTGCTTCGTACAATGAGCAGTTCTTC
.	.	TRBV19	TRBJ2-1	CASSPGGLINEQFF	TGTGCCAGTAGTCCGGGGGGCCTTATCAATGAGCAGTTCTTC
TRBD2	.	TRBV3-1/TRBV3-2	TRBJ2-1	CASSQAWSRGVYNEQFF	TGTGCCAGCAGCCAAGCCTGGTCGCGGGGGGTCTACAATGAGCAGTTCTTC
.	.	TRBV5-1	TRBJ1-3	CASSLGGQGGNTIYF	TGCGCCAGCAGCTTGGGGGGCCAGGGAGGAAACACCATATATTTT
.	once	TRBV2	TRBJ1-5	CASRGSGVSNQPQHF	TGTGCCAGCAGAGGTTCAGGGGTTAGCAATCAGCCCCAGCATTTT
.	.	TRBV23-1	TRBJ1-1	CASRHRVVGLDTEAFF	TGCGCCAGCAGACACAGGGTTGTGGGCTTGGACACTGAAGCTTTCTTT
.	.	TRBV12-3/TRBV12-4	TRBJ1-2	CASRTFLQARTF	TGTGCCAGCAGGACGTTCTTACAAGCGCGGACCTTC
.	.	TRBV19	TRBJ2-7	CASSTAGTGTYEQYF	TGTGCCAGTTCCACCGCCGGGACTGGGACCTACGAGCAGTACTTC
.	.	TRBV7-2	TRBJ1-1	CASSLFVGDTEAFF	TGTGCCAGCAGCCTATTTGTAGGGGACACTGAAGCTTTCTTT
TRBD2	.	TRBV19	TRBJ2-3	CASSTGLAGGSDTQYF	TGTGCCAGTAGTACCGGACTAGCGGGGGGTTCAGATACGCAGTATTTT
.	once	TRBV7-8	TRBJ1-1	CASSLKSSSGTEAFF	TGTGCCAGCAGCTTAAAGTCGAGCTCGGGCACTGAAGCTTTCTTT
.	.	TRBV30	TRBJ1-5	CAWSAGGGNQPQHF	TGTGCCTGGAGTGCGGGAGGGGGCAATCAGCCCCAGCATTTT